This T cell receptor (beta chain) was identified during a study of control samples from healthy donors and cancer patients. The germline V gene encodes CDR1 LNHDA and CDR2 SQIVND (reference sequence). The V and J ends lost 7 bases and 8 bases respectively, with 20 bases between them. There are 14 residues in the CDR3. The assay was immunoSEQ multiplex PCR, and TCRdb's table has in-frame clones only and misses some. In the table there are roughly 120,000 clones, about 90% of which are singletons. The clonotype comes from a man aged 50 or older in good health. The J gene is TRBJ1-2, the V gene TRBV19; D gene unclear. Material: blood. As DNA, the CDR3 is TGTGCCAGTACCTCGGACCTTAGCTCGTTGGGCTACACCTTC. The encoded protein is CASTSDLSSLGYTF.